These 18 T cell receptor beta chains were all obtained from the same sample, sequenced in a study of shared T cell receptors in the human thymus. Assay: immunoSEQ multiplex PCR; the TCRdb copy retains only in-frame clones and omits some. The table has under 700,000 clones, 75% to 85% seen once. The same sample was also used in a study of human thymus T cells.

Material for sequencing was thymocytes. The receptors were sampled from a boy under two years old with a congenital heart defect.

The rearrangement uses TRBV7-6 and TRBJ2-3; D is possibly TRBD2 (5 bases). Germline-derived CDR1 and CDR2 are SGHVS and FNYEAQ. The CDR3 extends over 16 amino acids. V lost 1 base and J 0 bases, leaving 11 bases between the germline ends. The CDR3 region is CASSLGADFSTDTQYF. The CDR3 coding sequence is TGTGCCAGCAGCTTAGGAGCGGACTTTAGCACAGATACGCAGTATTTT.

The rearrangement joins TRBV7-9 to TRBJ2-2, with 8 positions matching TRBD1. Germline CDR1 reads SEHNR; CDR2 reads FQNEAQ (reference sequence). This CDR3 spans 13 amino acids. J was trimmed by 6 bases and V by 11 bases; bases with no gene match: 8. DNA of the CDR3: TGTGCCGTCCAGGGGGCGCCGGCCGGGGAGCTGTTTTTT. This sequence encodes CAVQGAPAGELFF.

This chain joins TRBV19 and TRBJ2-5; 10 nucleotides match TRBD1. Germline V gives CDR1 LNHDA, CDR2 SQIVND (reference sequence). This CDR3 has 17 amino acids. V was clipped by 2 bases and J by 5 bases; unmatched bases: 11. The CDR3 DNA reads as TGTGCCAGTAGTATATCCCCCCGGACAGGGGGAGCCGAGACCCAGTACTTC. This encodes CASSISPRTGGAETQYF.

The rearrangement joins TRBV4-3 to TRBJ1-2; no clear D gene. The length of the CDR3 is 16 residues. Germline V gene sequence: CDR1 LGHNA, CDR2 YSLEER. V was cut by 4 bases and J by 8 bases, with 23 bases left in between. This chain's CDR3 is CASSPTCGDPPSGYTF. The CDR3, as DNA: TGCGCCAGCAGCCCCACTTGCGGTGACCCTCCGAGCGGCTACACCTTC.

This clone has more than one count but fewer than ten. V usage is TRBV25-1 and J usage is TRBJ2-2; 8 bases line up with TRBD2. The CDR3 runs 18 residues. From germline, CDR1 is MGHDK and CDR2 SYGVNS. J gave up 1 base and V 0 bases, and 7 bases lay outside the gene matches. The DNA for the CDR3 is TGTGCCAGCAGTGAATACGGACGGCTAGCGGGGAACACCGGGGAGCTGTTTTTT. Residues: CASSEYGRLAGNTGELFF. Full variable domain (missing parts from reference TRBV25-1 and TRBJ2-2): EADIYQTPRYLVIGTGKKITLECSQTMGHDKMYWYQQDPGMELHLIHYSYGVNSTEKGDLSSESTVSRIRTEHFPLTLESARPSHTSQYLCASSEYGRLAGNTGELFFGEGSRLTVL.

The V gene is TRBV10-3, the J gene TRBJ2-7; 9 bases are shared with TRBD2. Looked up from germline, CDR1 is ENHRY and CDR2 is SYGVKD. The V gene end was trimmed by 2 bases and the J gene end by 5 bases; junction bases not matched to a gene: 7. This CDR3 has 15 residues. The CDR3 DNA reads TGTGCCATCAGTGAGGGACTAGCGAAATCCGACGAGCAGTACTTC. This gives the protein CAISEGLAKSDEQYF.

The chain joins TRBV4-1 to TRBJ1-6, with 9 bases matching TRBD1. The ends lost 3 bases at V and 3 bases at J; junction bases unmatched: 6. The CDR3 covers 17 residues. Germline V gene lookup returns CDR1 MGHRA and CDR2 YSYEKL. In nucleotides, the CDR3 is TGCGCCAGCAGCCAGAAACAGGGGGCATTCTATAATTCACCCCTCCACTTT. Protein: CASSQKQGAFYNSPLHF.

The chain couples TRBV4-1 to TRBJ1-2; tentatively, D is TRBD1 (5 bases). The germline CDR1 and CDR2 sequences are MGHRA and YSYEKL. V was clipped by 3 bases and J by 4 bases, with 12 bases between them. The CDR3 runs 14 residues. CDR3 sequence reads: CASSQGGDSYGYTF. The CDR3 DNA sequence: TGCGCCAGCAGCCAGGGGGGGGATAGCTATGGCTACACCTTC.

The J gene is TRBJ2-2, the V gene TRBV30; 8 nucleotides align to TRBD1. With V trimmed by 3 bases and J by 1 base, 13 bases remained unmatched. Looked up from germline, CDR1 is GTSNPN and CDR2 is SVGIG (reference sequence). The CDR3 is 18 residues long. The DNA for the CDR3 is TGTGCCTGGAGAGGGGACAGGCAAACGCAAATGAACACCGGGGAGCTGTTTTTT. Encoded protein: CAWRGDRQTQMNTGELFF.

This rearrangement joins TRBV11-2 to TRBJ2-7, with D possibly TRBD2 on 5 matching bases. CDR3 length equals 15 residues. Germline assignment: CDR1 SGHAT and CDR2 FQNNGV. V was shortened by 2 bases and J by 4 bases, with 15 bases between the two germline ends. CDR3 sequence: CASSLNQWRTYEQYF. The CDR3 DNA reads as TGTGCCAGCAGCTTAAATCAATGGCGGACTTACGAGCAGTACTTC.

The chain recombines TRBV14 with TRBJ2-7, with 7 bases that match TRBD1. CDR1 is SGHDN, CDR2 FVKESK, per germline. The CDR3 consists of 14 residues. Trimming removed 4 bases from V and 4 bases from J; junction bases left unmatched: 7. CDR3 amino acids: CASSPRQGYYEQYF. The CDR3 DNA reads TGTGCCAGCAGCCCTCGACAGGGATATTACGAGCAGTACTTC.

In its sample, this clone was seen a few times. The rearrangement links TRBV19 to TRBJ1-4, with D uncertain. Germline V gene data show CDR1 as LNHDA and CDR2 as SQIVND (reference sequence). This CDR3 has 13 residues. V lost 5 bases to trimming and J lost 2 bases, with 6 bases between them. The CDR3 sequence: CASSFGTNEKLFF. The CDR3 coding sequence is TGTGCCAGTAGTTTCGGGACTAATGAAAAACTGTTTTTT.

The V and J genes are TRBV9 and TRBJ1-2; D is ambiguous. There are 17 residues in the CDR3. With 4 bases removed from V and 6 bases from J, the gap between germline ends came to 25 bases. The V gene's germline CDR1 is SGDLS and CDR2 YYNGEE. The CDR3 DNA follows: TGTGCCAGCAGCCCACCCCCCACGAGGGTCGGTACGAATGGCTACACCTTC. The encoded protein is CASSPPPTRVGTNGYTF.

This clone was detected a few times. The chain combines TRBV7-8 with TRBJ2-7; 9 bases match TRBD1. Germline-derived CDR1 and CDR2 are SGHVS and FQNEAQ. The CDR3 sequence is 15 residues long. The V and J ends lost 4 bases and 1 base, in that order; junction bases with no gene match: 5. CDR3 DNA sequence: TGTGCCAGCAGCTACAGGGGGCCCCCTTCCTACGAGCAGTACTTC. It is translated as CASSYRGPPSYEQYF.

V gene TRBV6-5 combines with J gene TRBJ2-7, with a possible D match to TRBD2 (6 bases). Trimming cost V 5 bases and J 3 bases, with 11 bases left between them. Germline V gives CDR1 MNHEY, CDR2 SVGAGI. The CDR3 spans 13 residues. The chain's CDR3 is CASSPLGGYEQYF. CDR3 bases: TGTGCCAGCAGTCCGCTGGGGGGCTACGAGCAGTACTTC.

CDR3 amino acids: CASKGLADPYEQYF. The DNA of the CDR3 is TGCGCCAGCAAGGGACTAGCTGACCCCTACGAGCAGTACTTC. V gene TRBV5-1 combines with J gene TRBJ2-7; 9 nucleotides line up with TRBD2. CDR1 is SGHRS and CDR2 is YFSETQ in the germline V gene. The CDR3 loop spans 14 amino acids. V shed 6 bases and J 2 bases; nucleotides not matched to a gene: 6.

This clone was detected only a few times. This chain links TRBV15 with TRBJ2-3; 9 positions agree with TRBD2. From germline, CDR1 is LNHNV and CDR2 YYDKDF (reference sequence). The CDR3 consists of 15 residues. Trimming took 6 bases from V and 2 from J; bases not matched to a gene: 6. The CDR3 DNA sequence: TGTGCCACCAGTGGGAGACTAGCGGTCACAGATACGCAGTATTTT. This encodes CATSGRLAVTDTQYF.

The rearrangement uses TRBV2 and TRBJ2-7; maybe TRBD1 (5 bases). This CDR3 contains 18 residues. V gave up 1 base and J gave up 3 bases, with 22 bases separating them. Per the germline V gene, CDR1 is SNHLY and CDR2 is FYNNEI. The CDR3 here is CASSEGRSVGPSDYEQYF. CDR3 DNA sequence: TGTGCCAGCAGTGAAGGCCGGAGCGTGGGGCCCAGCGACTACGAGCAGTACTTC.